A single sample gave rise to the 11 T cell receptor beta chains below, sequenced in a study of T-cell reconstitution after alpha-beta-depleted transplantation in children. Preparation of the TCRbeta library involved a method that used unique molecular identifiers. Each CDR3 protein gets one entry after TCRdb re-called the PCR reads with MiXCR. The data show 85,000 to 120,000 distinct CDR3 sequences, around 7.8% seen once. Sequencing used PBMCs, obtained before TCRalphabeta/CD19-depleted stem cell transplant. These receptors were taken from a boy younger than 10 with acute lymphoblastic leukemia, due to receive a stem cell transplant.

The chain combines TRBV5-6 with TRBJ1-1, with D uncertain. Trimming cost V 1 base and J 7 bases, with 8 bases left between them. This CDR3 has 12 amino acids. Germline lookup yields CDR1 SGHDT and CDR2 YYEEEE. The DNA of the CDR3 is TGTGCCAGCAGCTTGTTAACCGGTGAAGCTTTCTTT. This gives the protein CASSLLTGEAFF.

At least ten counts were recorded for this clonotype. The chain carries TRBV27 and TRBJ2-7, with 7 bases lining up with TRBD2. This CDR3 region has 16 residues. With V trimmed by 1 base and J by 0 bases, 6 bases remained unmatched. CDR1 is MNHEY, CDR2 SMNVEV, per germline (reference sequence). CDR3 protein: CASSLYGGGNSYEQYF. The CDR3 DNA is TGTGCCAGCAGTTTATATGGCGGGGGAAACTCCTACGAGCAGTACTTC.

There are a few counts of this clonotype. The chain couples TRBV27 to TRBJ2-7; D gene ambiguous. V lost 4 bases and J 0 bases, leaving 7 bases between the germline ends. CDR1 MNHEY and CDR2 SMNVEV come from the germline V gene (reference sequence). The CDR3 consists of 13 residues. The CDR3 nucleotides read TGTGCCAGCAGTTATAGGAGCTCCTACGAGCAGTACTTC. This gives the protein CASSYRSSYEQYF.

CDR3 sequence (DNA): TGTGCCAGCAGTTACTCAACCAGGGACCTTTATAGCAATCAGCCCCAGCATTTT. Translated: CASSYSTRDLYSNQPQHF. The V gene is TRBV6-5, the J gene TRBJ1-5; a weak D match, TRBD1 (5 bases). The CDR3 has 18 residues. From germline, CDR1 is MNHEY and CDR2 SVGAGI. The ends were cut back, 0 bases at V and 0 bases at J, with 15 bases in the middle.

This clonotype was observed at least ten times. The chain couples TRBV6-2 or TRBV6-3 to TRBJ2-7, with 12 bases aligning to TRBD2. Germline loops: CDR1 MNHEY, CDR2 SVGEGT. The CDR3 spans 14 residues. V lost 8 bases and J lost 2; bases outside the gene matches: 4. The CDR3 spells CASSRTSGAYEQYF. In nucleotides, the CDR3 is TGTGCCAGCTCCCGGACTAGCGGGGCCTACGAGCAGTACTTC.

The V gene is TRBV12-3 or TRBV12-4, the J gene TRBJ1-2, with TRBD1 identical over 8 bases. V shed 6 bases and J 5 bases; nucleotides not matched to a gene: 5. The CDR3 extends over 13 amino acids. The CDR3: CASRLDRDYGYTF. The CDR3 DNA reads TGTGCCAGCAGGCTGGACAGGGATTATGGCTACACCTTC.

This clonotype was found many times. The gene calls are TRBV5-6 and TRBJ1-2, with a weak D call TRBD1 (6 bases). Germline CDR1 and CDR2: SGHDT and YYEEEE. Between the trimmed V and J ends, which lost 3 bases and 7 bases, there was a span of 19 bases. The CDR3 totals 15 residues. The CDR3 sequence is CASSSIPLKGGGYTF. The CDR3 DNA sequence: TGTGCCAGCAGCTCCATCCCACTTAAAGGGGGTGGCTACACCTTC.

This clonotype was seen at least ten times. The chain recombines TRBV27 with TRBJ1-5; TRBD1 matches at 10 bases. Germline V gene sequence: CDR1 MNHEY, CDR2 SMNVEV (reference sequence). The CDR3 consists of 14 residues. V trimming: 5 bases; J trimming: 8 bases; junction bases outside the gene matches: 6. The CDR3 is CASSPGTGEEPQHF. The CDR3 DNA reads as TGTGCCAGCAGTCCCGGGACAGGGGAAGAGCCCCAGCATTTT.

The chain links TRBV20-1 to TRBJ2-5; D gene unclear. Trimming cost V 0 bases and J 5 bases, with 10 bases left between them. The germline gives CDR1 DFQATT, CDR2 SNEGSKA (reference sequence). CDR3 length: 13 residues. The CDR3 nucleotides read TGCAGTGCTAGAGATGTTGGACGGGAGACCCAGTACTTC. Its translation is CSARDVGRETQYF.

CDR3 sequence (DNA): TGTGCCAGCAGCTTAGGTGGAGGACAAAACAATCAGCCCCAGCATTTT. Translating gives CASSLGGGQNNQPQHF. The chain combines TRBV7-9 with TRBJ1-5; D possibly corresponds to TRBD1 (5 bases). This CDR3 is built from 16 residues. CDR1 is SEHNR and CDR2 is FQNEAQ in the germline V gene (reference sequence). V was shortened by 1 base and J by 3 bases, with 13 bases between the two germline ends. Complete variable domain (other parts from reference TRBV7-9 and TRBJ1-5): DTGVSQNPRHKITKRGQNVTFRCDPISEHNRLYWYRQTLGQGPEFLTYFQNEAQLEKSRLLSDRFSAERPKGSFSTLEIQRTEQGDSAMYLCASSLGGGQNNQPQHFGDGTRLSIL.

This clonotype was seen many times. This sequence joins TRBV20-1 and TRBJ2-6; D remains unclear. The CDR3 spans 13 residues. Between the trimmed V and J ends, which lost 3 bases and 0 bases, there was a span of 3 bases. CDR1 is DFQATT, CDR2 SNEGSKA, per germline (reference sequence). CDR3 DNA: TGCAGTGCTAGGCACTCTGGGGCCAACGTCCTGACTTTC. Residues: CSARHSGANVLTF.